The rows below give T cell receptor beta chains drawn from one sample of a study of cytomegalovirus exposure and HLA in healthy donors. Produced via immunoSEQ multiplex PCR; TCRdb's table is partial and in-frame only. The data contain under 300,000 clones, 86% of them singletons. The sequenced sample consisted of PBMCs. These receptor sequences come from a woman younger than 35 in good health and CMV-seronegative. Both conserved end residues are part of each CDR3. D genes are given only for firm matches. Some rows mark clone size as missing; the rest say once, few, many or name a class of expanded clone.

j_call,v_call,clone_size,d_call,cdr3_aa,cdr3_nt
TRBJ2-5,TRBV5-1,NA,NA,CASSFEEETQYF,TGCGCCAGCAGCTTTGAGGAGGAGACCCAGTACTTC
TRBJ2-7,TRBV7-6,NA,TRBD1,CASSSRQGSSYEQYF,TGTGCCAGCAGCTCTCGACAGGGTAGCTCCTACGAGCAGTACTTC
TRBJ1-5,TRBV2,NA,TRBD1,CASSRDRQSQPQHF,TGTGCCAGCAGCAGGGACAGGCAGAGTCAGCCCCAGCATTTT
TRBJ2-1,TRBV11-3,NA,TRBD2,CASSSRRREAPYNEQFF,TGTGCCAGCAGCTCCCGTCGGCGGGAGGCCCCCTACAATGAGCAGTTCTTC
TRBJ2-7,TRBV7-2,few,NA,CASSLDYSFSYEQYF,TGTGCCAGCAGCTTAGACTACTCTTTTTCCTACGAGCAGTACTTC
TRBJ2-5,TRBV7-9,once,NA,CASSDDAGETQYF,TGTGCCAGCAGCGACGATGCGGGGGAGACCCAGTACTTC
TRBJ2-3,TRBV5-4,NA,NA,CASSLFGSSLDTQYF,TGTGCCAGCAGCTTGTTCGGGAGTAGTTTGGATACGCAGTATTTT
TRBJ1-6,TRBV6-1,NA,TRBD1,CASSAWTGVNSPLHF,TGTGCCAGCAGTGCGTGGACAGGGGTGAATTCACCCCTCCACTTT
TRBJ1-5,TRBV10-1,NA,NA,CASSPSNQPQHF,TGCGCCAGCAGTCCCTCGAATCAGCCCCAGCATTTT
TRBJ2-1,TRBV7-3,NA,TRBD1,CASSLTGTGESYNEQFF,TGTGCCAGCAGCCTTACCGGGACAGGGGAATCCTACAATGAGCAGTTCTTC
TRBJ1-4,TRBV2,NA,NA,CASQLRAATNEKLFF,TGTGCCAGTCAACTTCGCGCTGCAACTAATGAAAAACTGTTTTTT
TRBJ2-7,TRBV21-1,few,NA,CASSSRSIDEQYF,TGTGCCAGCAGCTCGAGGAGTATCGACGAGCAGTACTTC
TRBJ1-5,TRBV27,NA,TRBD1,CASRLWGQGAELQPQHF,TGTGCCAGCCGGCTTTGGGGGCAGGGGGCAGAATTACAGCCCCAGCATTTT
TRBJ1-2,TRBV5-1,NA,TRBD1,CASSLITGGDYGYTF,TGCGCCAGCAGCCTAATAACAGGGGGCGACTATGGCTACACCTTC
TRBJ2-5,TRBV27,NA,TRBD2,CASSPGLGFGTQYF,TGTGCCAGCAGTCCCGGACTAGGGTTTGGGACCCAGTACTTC
TRBJ2-2,TRBV30,once,NA,CAWSSGLNTGELFF,TGTGCCTGGTCATCCGGGTTGAACACCGGGGAGCTGTTTTTT